Listed below are T cell receptor beta chains from one sample, sequenced in a study of blood T cells in healthy people across ages. TCRdb passed the 5' RACE reads through MiXCR, listing each CDR3 protein once. The sample holds more than 750,000 distinct CDR3 sequences; just under 30% are singletons and the top ten take 10% to 13%. These data were likewise used in another study, on T cells of mothers and their children.

Sequencing was done on a sample of blood. The receptors stem from a middle-aged woman in good health. CDR3s include the opening cysteine and the closing phenylalanine or tryptophan. D genes are given only for firm matches. Clone size is given for some rows only: seen once, a few or many times, or a class if the clone is expanded.

d_gene,abundance,v_gene,j_gene,CDR3aa,CDR3nt
NA,NA,TRBV3-1,TRBJ2-3,CASGPTRTDTQYF,TGTGCCAGCGGCCCGACTCGCACAGATACGCAGTATTTT
NA,many,TRBV5-5,TRBJ2-7,CASSFGPGSSYEQYF,TGTGCCAGCAGCTTCGGTCCGGGGAGCTCCTACGAGCAGTACTTC
NA,many,TRBV15,TRBJ1-2,CATSRGQSDGYTF,TGTGCCACCAGCAGAGGACAGTCAGACGGCTACACCTTC
TRBD2,many,TRBV7-2,TRBJ2-5,CASSSDSGGAKTQYF,TGTGCCAGCAGCTCAGACAGCGGGGGGGCTAAGACCCAGTACTTC
NA,NA,TRBV5-1,TRBJ1-1,CASSLDLGRNTEAFF,TGCGCCAGCAGCTTGGACTTGGGCAGGAACACTGAAGCTTTCTTT
NA,few,TRBV5-4,TRBJ1-6,CASSLGSGLVNSPLHF,TGTGCCAGCAGCTTGGGATCCGGGTTGGTTAATTCACCCCTCCACTTT
NA,NA,TRBV4-3,TRBJ1-2,CANSQDLSRSLGGGYTF,TGCGCCAACAGCCAAGATCTGTCCAGGAGCCTTGGCGGTGGCTACACCTTC
TRBD1,few,TRBV27,TRBJ1-1,CASKDRVNTEAFF,TGTGCCAGCAAAGACAGGGTTAACACTGAAGCTTTCTTT
NA,NA,TRBV27,TRBJ2-5,CASSTFYRKEETQYF,TGTGCCAGCAGCACCTTTTATCGGAAAGAAGAGACCCAGTACTTC
TRBD1,NA,TRBV14,TRBJ1-1,CASSQWEGTGNAEAFF,TGTGCCAGCAGCCAGTGGGAAGGGACAGGGAACGCTGAAGCTTTCTTT
TRBD2,many,TRBV4-2,TRBJ2-5,CASSRGIAGASGDQETQYF,TGTGCCAGCAGCCGGGGGATAGCGGGGGCTTCCGGAGACCAAGAGACCCAGTACTTC
TRBD1,many,TRBV5-1,TRBJ1-2,CASSLGDRGNGYTF,TGCGCCAGCAGCTTGGGAGACAGGGGAAACGGCTACACCTTC
NA,many,TRBV7-2,TRBJ2-5,CASSHRGETQYF,TGTGCCAGCAGCCATCGGGGGGAGACCCAGTACTTC
TRBD1,many,TRBV2,TRBJ2-1,CASMRDRSNEQFF,TGTGCCAGCATGAGGGACAGGAGCAATGAGCAGTTCTTC
NA,NA,TRBV11-2,TRBJ2-7,CASGSILGTYEQYF,TGTGCCAGCGGCTCGATCCTTGGCACCTACGAGCAGTACTTC
NA,NA,TRBV7-9,TRBJ1-5,CASSLGGRAQHF,TGTGCCAGCAGCTTAGGGGGGAGGGCCCAGCATTTT
NA,NA,TRBV12-3/TRBV12-4,TRBJ2-3,CASSRGSTDAQYF,TGTGCCAGCAGTCGGGGGAGCACAGATGCGCAGTATTTT
NA,once,TRBV6-5,TRBJ1-2,CASSRSAAGDYGYTF,TGTGCCAGCAGCCGGTCCGCAGCAGGGGATTATGGCTACACCTTC
TRBD1,few,TRBV4-1,TRBJ1-6,CASSRKTGDNSPLHF,TGCGCCAGCAGCCGGAAGACAGGGGATAATTCACCCCTCCACTTT
TRBD2,many,TRBV15,TRBJ2-1,CATSRDPTAGGDSSYNEQFF,TGTGCCACCAGCAGAGATCCCACAGCGGGGGGCGACTCTTCCTACAATGAGCAGTTCTTC
TRBD2,NA,TRBV4-1,TRBJ2-3,CASSQLNLAGEGDTQYF,TGCGCCAGCAGCCAACTCAACCTAGCGGGGGAGGGCGATACGCAGTATTTT
NA,many,TRBV7-9,TRBJ2-7,CASSISSAYEQYF,TGTGCCAGCAGTATTAGCTCTGCCTACGAGCAGTACTTC
TRBD1,few,TRBV10-3,TRBJ2-1,CAISPTGGDFSGEQFF,TGTGCCATCAGTCCCACAGGGGGTGACTTCTCCGGTGAGCAGTTCTTC
NA,few,TRBV7-2,TRBJ2-5,CASSLIRTETQETQYF,TGTGCCAGCAGCCTGATACGGACAGAGACTCAAGAGACCCAGTACTTC
TRBD2,NA,TRBV20-1,TRBJ2-3,CSGASGGGTDTQYF,TGCAGTGGGGCCAGCGGGGGGGGCACAGATACGCAGTATTTT
NA,NA,TRBV5-1,TRBJ2-3,CASSPAADTQYF,TGCGCCAGCAGCCCAGCCGCAGATACGCAGTATTTT
TRBD1,few,TRBV15,TRBJ1-5,CTTSMQGGNQPQHF,TGTACCACCAGCATGCAGGGGGGCAATCAGCCCCAGCATTTT
TRBD1,NA,TRBV6-2/TRBV6-3,TRBJ2-7,CASSPLRRTGLAYEQYF,TGTGCCAGCAGTCCACTCCGCCGGACAGGGCTGGCCTACGAGCAGTACTTC
NA,NA,TRBV7-9,TRBJ1-6,CASSLTGGRSPLHF,TGTGCCAGCTCACTTACCGGTGGAAGGTCACCCCTCCACTTT
TRBD1,few,TRBV27,TRBJ1-2,CASNDRGDNYGYTF,TGTGCCAGCAACGACAGGGGGGACAACTATGGCTACACCTTC
TRBD1,few,TRBV12-3/TRBV12-4,TRBJ1-2,CASGPTGDGYGYTF,TGTGCCAGCGGACCGACAGGGGATGGCTATGGCTACACCTTC
TRBD2,NA,TRBV6-1,TRBJ2-7,CASSERCAGGAYEQYF,TGTGCCAGCAGTGAAAGGTGCGCGGGGGGCGCTTACGAGCAGTACTTC
NA,few,TRBV4-2,TRBJ2-2,CASSRVARGFTTGELFF,TGTGCCAGCAGCCGAGTCGCGAGGGGATTTACCACCGGGGAGCTGTTTTTT
NA,many,TRBV4-3,TRBJ1-4,CASSQGPRTTNEKLFF,TGCGCCAGCAGCCAGGGCCCGCGGACAACTAATGAAAAACTGTTTTTT
NA,NA,TRBV28,TRBJ2-7,CASSLRHQEIQYF,TGTGCCAGCAGTTTACGACATCAAGAGATCCAGTACTTC
TRBD1,few,TRBV12-3/TRBV12-4,TRBJ2-7,CASSQTGQGAYEQYF,TGTGCCAGCAGCCAAACGGGACAGGGGGCTTACGAGCAGTACTTC
TRBD1,NA,TRBV20-1,TRBJ2-1,CSATTGTGGSYNEQFF,TGCAGTGCTACAACCGGGACAGGGGGCTCCTACAATGAGCAGTTCTTC
TRBD2,NA,TRBV30,TRBJ2-1,CAWMMIAGGDNEQFF,TGTGCCTGGATGATGATAGCGGGGGGGGACAATGAGCAGTTCTTC
NA,NA,TRBV7-9,TRBJ1-2,CASTTLTEVCGYTF,TGTGCCAGCACCACTTTGACGGAGGTGTGTGGCTACACCTTC
NA,NA,TRBV2,TRBJ2-1,CASSEFPYNEQFF,TGTGCCAGCAGTGAGTTCCCCTACAATGAGCAGTTCTTC
NA,NA,TRBV5-1,TRBJ2-1,CASIRTLGTLRDEQFF,TGCGCCAGCATCCGGACCCTCGGGACACTAAGGGATGAGCAGTTCTTC
NA,few,TRBV6-5,TRBJ1-5,CASSQRGVWPQHF,TGTGCCAGCAGCCAGAGGGGGGTCTGGCCCCAGCATTTT
NA,many,TRBV5-5,TRBJ2-1,CASSAGPSSYNEQFF,TGTGCCAGCAGTGCGGGACCAAGCTCCTACAATGAGCAGTTCTTC
TRBD1,NA,TRBV3-1,TRBJ2-1,CASSQGPGTAKQFF,TGTGCCAGCAGCCAAGGTCCCGGGACAGCTAAGCAGTTCTTC
NA,NA,TRBV5-8,TRBJ2-2,CASSLGFQTGELFF,TGTGCCAGCAGCTTGGGATTCCAGACCGGGGAGCTGTTTTTT
NA,few,TRBV7-2,TRBJ2-2,CASSLVAGGQRTGELFF,TGTGCCAGCAGCTTAGTTGCGGGCGGCCAACGGACCGGGGAGCTGTTTTTT
NA,few,TRBV9,TRBJ1-2,CASSALGVDYGYTF,TGTGCCAGCAGCGCCCTCGGGGTGGACTATGGCTACACCTTC
TRBD1,NA,TRBV2,TRBJ1-2,CASRRQGLNYGYTF,TGTGCCAGCAGGCGACAGGGCCTTAACTATGGCTACACCTTC
TRBD1,many,TRBV9,TRBJ2-7,CASSVAGQASSYEQYF,TGTGCCAGCAGCGTAGCTGGACAGGCCAGCTCCTACGAGCAGTACTTC
NA,NA,TRBV12-3/TRBV12-4,TRBJ2-3,CASSYSGTDMQYF,TGTGCCAGCAGTTACAGCGGTACAGATATGCAGTATTTT
TRBD1,NA,TRBV15,TRBJ2-4,CATEMGQGENIQYF,TGTGCCACGGAGATGGGACAGGGGGAAAACATTCAGTACTTC